Listed below are T cell receptor beta chains from one sample, sequenced in a study of T cell responses to AZD1222 COVID-19 vaccine. Clones were sequenced by immunoSEQ multiplex PCR, and TCRdb holds only the in-frame ones, with some missing. The sample carries about 120,000 clones, approximately 93% recorded once. The sequencing used peripheral blood, collected on day 0 of AZD1222 vaccination. The receptors here all came from an adult in good health. The CDR3 runs from the conserved cysteine through the conserved F or W.

V gene | CDR3 protein
TRBV4-1 | CASSQEVLAGYTGELFF
TRBV4-1 | CASSQGTGWIETQYF
TRBV6-5 | CASRMGQAYEQYF
TRBV3-1/TRBV3-2 | CASSLPRGEQYF
TRBV7-9 | CASSLAPYAPTDYNEQFF
TRBV5-1 | CASSLAQQNEQYF
TRBV7-3 | CASSLGANTEAFF
TRBV28 | CAGSGGPLNEQFF
TRBV6-5 | CASTEGPGDYGYTF
TRBV18 | CASSPGRYDQPQHF
TRBV5-4 | CASSLVRGLNYGYTF
TRBV19 | CASRDVPGGSYEQYF
TRBV7-9 | CASSLGDGSSGNTIYF
TRBV28 | CASSLSPGWAYGYTF
TRBV30 | CAWVPVGLSGNTIYF
TRBV27 | CASSPLTSGRALDTQYF
TRBV27 | CASSFSGTGNNEQFF
TRBV5-1 | CASSIASSGRNYEQYF
TRBV2 | CASRGQKPMMNTGELFF
TRBV28 | CASEETGGLSTLHF
TRBV13 | CASSTRTGEQYF
TRBV27 | CASSFGRGTGELFF
TRBV27 | CASSLSRGGSNQPQHF
TRBV2 | CASSEGVGTIGFF
TRBV14 | CASSPGTSGRYEQYF
TRBV15 | CATSSTRFYEQFF
TRBV28 | CASSYRANSPLHF
TRBV19 | CASSNIAKTGGRQPQHF
TRBV11-2 | CASSLGREKLFF
TRBV6-5 | CASTGQDYGYTF
TRBV7-2 | CASSLMGGSSTDTQYF
TRBV5-1 | CASSLIGTGSAYGYTF
TRBV27 | CASKWTRHEQYF